One and the same sample provided the 14 T cell receptor beta chains below, sequenced in a study of tumor-infiltrating lymphocytes in primary liver carcinoma. Unsorted bulk tissue (roughly 17-34 mg) underwent RNA and DNA co-extraction. With a constant-region primer, TCR beta cDNA was made from around 520 ng of total RNA. Three nested multiplex PCR rounds, a slightly modified ARM-PCR method, built the TCR beta libraries. The study ran its first two PCR rounds for around 10 cycles each, using TRBV1-TRBV30 forward primers and a C-beta reverse primer. TCRdb redid the calling of the multiplex PCR reads with MiXCR, one entry per CDR3 protein. Of roughly 40,000 distinct CDR3 sequences in the sample, around 75% were seen once. Source material: tumor-adjacent normal liver tissue. The origin of the receptors is a woman aged 25 to 39 with primary liver carcinoma and hepatitis B virus infection.

By its share, this clonotype is medium-sized (0.01 to 0.1%). The chain combines TRBV11-1 with TRBJ2-1; 16 bases are shared with TRBD2. CDR3 length: 17 residues. The V gene's germline CDR1 is SGHAT and CDR2 FQDESV (reference sequence). The trim removed 6 bases at V and 8 bases at J, leaving 10 bases unmatched. This chain's CDR3 is CASSSGTSGRAYDEQFF. In DNA, the CDR3 is TGTGCCAGCAGTTCCGGGACTAGCGGGAGGGCCTATGATGAGCAGTTCTTC.

Concerning this clonotype: No conserved phenylalanine or tryptophan ends this CDR3, so it is likely a read error. J is TRBJ2-7 and V is TRBV7-9, with a tentative D call TRBD2 (6 bases). CDR1 and CDR2 from the germline V gene are SEHNR and FQNEAQ (reference sequence). This CDR3 has 14 residues. The DNA for the CDR3 is TGTGTCAGCAGCTCGGGAGTCCTCTCCTACGAGCAGTACTTA. Its translation: CVSSSGVLSYEQYL.

A word on this clonotype: This CDR3 fails to terminate in the conserved phenylalanine or tryptophan, so it likely reflects a read error. The CDR3, as DNA: TGTGCCAGCAGCTTAGGTGCGGGAGGGCCTGGTGTTACGCAGTATCTT. Translation gives CASSLGAGGPGVTQYL. The V call is TRBV7-8, the J call TRBJ2-3, with TRBD2 matching over 9 bases. This CDR3 comprises 16 residues. CDR1 is SGHVS, CDR2 FQNEAQ, per germline. The V segment lost 1 base and the J segment 8 bases; nucleotides outside the gene matches: 10.

V is TRBV11-2 and J is TRBJ2-5, with no clear D. Germline CDR1 reads SGHAT; CDR2 reads FQNNGV. V was shortened by 3 bases and J by 7 bases, with 18 bases between the two germline ends. The CDR3 consists of 15 residues. The CDR3 sequence is CASSFLTTAAVTQYF. The CDR3 DNA reads TGTGCCAGCAGCTTTCTGACGACGGCCGCTGTGACCCAGTACTTC.

About this clonotype itself: Its ends do not fully match the called genes, so a read error is possible. The V call is TRBV4-1, the J call TRBJ2-1, with D perhaps matching TRBD2 (6 bases). CDR3 length: 13 amino acids. Germline CDR1 reads MGHRA; CDR2 reads YSYEKL. CDR3 nucleotides: TGCGCCATCAGTTCGGACTACTACAATGAGCCGTTCTTC. It specifies CAISSDYYNEPFF.

This clonotype was counted many times. The gene calls are TRBV2 and TRBJ2-7, with 7 nucleotides matching TRBD2. Germline values: CDR1 SNHLY, CDR2 FYNNEI. Trimming took 7 bases from V and 3 from J; bases not matched to a gene: 6. The CDR3 has 13 amino acids. CDR3 bases: TGTGCCAGCATGGGGAGGGGAGGCTACGAGCAGTACTTC. It encodes CASMGRGGYEQYF.

Regarding this clonotype: Since the CDR3 does not end with the conserved phenylalanine or tryptophan, this likely comes from a read error. The chain has TRBV4-1 and TRBJ2-5; D is ambiguous. Between the trimmed V and J ends, which lost 1 base and 4 bases, there was a span of 7 bases. Germline V gene lookup returns CDR1 MGHRA and CDR2 YSYEKL. CDR3 length: 13 residues. The CDR3 sequence: CASSQAPLETQYI. The CDR3 DNA follows: TGCGCCAGCAGCCAAGCGCCCTTAGAGACCCAGTACATC.

This clonotype showed up just once. The final CDR3 position lacks the conserved phenylalanine or tryptophan, pointing to a likely read error. V usage is TRBV29-1 and J usage is TRBJ2-6, with 9 nucleotides matching TRBD2. CDR3 length: 18 amino acids. Trimming cost V 6 bases and J 6 bases; bases outside gene matches: 18. The germline V gene encodes CDR1 SQVTM and CDR2 ANQGSEA. CDR3 nucleotides: TGCAGCGTGCGAAGGCGGCCTAGCGGGACTTTCGCGGCCAACGTCCTGACTTTA. It codes for CSVRRRPSGTFAANVLTL.

This clonotype appeared many times. The rearrangement joins TRBV10-2 to TRBJ2-5; the D is unclear. The CDR3 is 13 residues long. V was pared by 9 bases and J by 2 bases, with 13 bases between. CDR1 WSHSY and CDR2 SAAADI come from the germline V gene. Here the CDR3 reads CASGRTEQETQYF. CDR3 nucleotide sequence: TGCGCCAGTGGCCGGACGGAACAAGAGACCCAGTACTTC.

Concerning this clonotype itself: In this CDR3 the conserved last residue, phenylalanine or tryptophan, is missing, so a read error is likely. V gene TRBV11-2 combines with J gene TRBJ1-1, with D hard to call. The CDR3 runs to 11 residues. The germline V gene has CDR1 SGHAT and CDR2 FQNNGV. The CDR3 reads CVSSLGTKAFV. In nucleotides, the CDR3 is TGTGTCAGCAGCTTAGGTACTAAAGCTTTCGTT.

Of note for this clonotype: One junction end disagrees with the germline gene, perhaps due to a read error. The gene calls are TRBV12-3 or TRBV12-4 and TRBJ2-5; 8 bases line up with TRBD2. CDR3 length: 14 amino acids. The CDR3 spells CASKGSGSWDTQYF. The CDR3, as DNA: TGTGCCAGCAAAGGAAGCGGGAGCTGGGATACCCAATACTTC.

Only one count was recorded for this clonotype. The junction departs from germline at one end; a sequencing error may be responsible. The chain combines TRBV7-9 with TRBJ2-2; D may be TRBD1 (6 bases). This CDR3 contains 16 residues. The germline V gene encodes CDR1 SEHNR and CDR2 FQNEAQ (reference sequence). DNA for the CDR3: TGTGCCATCAGCCCACCGGCGGCAGGGGCTATTCGGGAGCTGTTTTTT. Its translation: CAISPPAAGAIRELFF.

This clonotype is judged medium-sized. The rearrangement uses TRBV29-1 and TRBJ2-7; D perhaps matches TRBD1 (5 bases). This CDR3 spans 12 amino acids. CDR1 is SQVTM and CDR2 is ANQGSEA in the germline V gene. The V gene lost 4 bases and the J gene lost 4 bases, with 11 bases spanning the gap. CDR3 sequence reads: CSVVDTLYEQYF. In DNA, the CDR3 is TGCAGCGTTGTGGACACATTATACGAGCAGTACTTC.

To note about this clonotype: A clone one base away is much larger, so this may be a read error. Lacking the conserved final phenylalanine or tryptophan, this CDR3 likely reflects a read error. V gene TRBV5-1 combines with J gene TRBJ2-1; no clear D gene. Germline loops: CDR1 SGHRS, CDR2 YFSETQ. The CDR3 covers 11 residues. With 0 bases removed from V and 7 bases from J, the gap between germline ends came to 2 bases. CDR3: CASSLGNEQFL. The CDR3 DNA reads TGCGCCAGCAGCTTGGGTAATGAGCAGTTCTTA.